This T cell receptor (beta chain) derives from a study of early T cells in non-severe SARS-CoV-2 infection. About the research overall: Whole-blood bulk RNA, unsorted, was sequenced, and chains were unpaired.

The table lists this clonotype with a few counts. Trimming removed 5 bases at V and 2 bases at J, with 16 bases between. Germline V gene lookup returns CDR1 DFQATT and CDR2 SNEGSKA (reference sequence). The CDR3 is 14 amino acids. Individual cDNA molecules each received unique molecular identifiers attached to them. TCRdb redid the calling of the 5' RACE reads with MiXCR, one entry per CDR3 protein. Among approximately 70,000 distinct CDR3 sequences listed, roughly 4.8% were seen once. V usage is TRBV20-1 and J usage is TRBJ2-7; D might be TRBD2 (6 bases). The source is an adult who was a healthcare worker with PCR-confirmed SARS-CoV-2 infection or an uninfected control (not recorded which). The donor label of this sample is uncertain. The input for sequencing was whole blood, taken at baseline. The CDR3 region has the DNA TGCAGTGCTCGGGCGGCGGGGTATACCTACGAGCAGTACTTC. This sequence encodes CSARAAGYTYEQYF.